This TCR beta chain was observed in a study of cytomegalovirus exposure and HLA in healthy donors. General study points: Generally TCR sequences proved uncommon, though certain public TCRs appeared in numerous donors.

Amplification used 60 Vbeta primers and 13 Jbeta primers. The assay was immunoSEQ multiplex PCR, and TCRdb's table has in-frame clones only and misses some. The sample has under 200,000 clones, around 80% seen once. The germline V gene encodes CDR1 ENHRY and CDR2 SYGVKD. The germline V and J ends were trimmed by 3 bases and 5 bases, with 7 bases remaining between them. This CDR3 has 12 residues. In the case of this clone: Its target is unknown.

The V gene is TRBV10-3, the J gene TRBJ1-1, with D possibly being TRBD1 (6 bases). The specimen sequenced was PBMCs. This TCR was recovered from a female donor in good health and CMV-seronegative. CDR3 residues: CAISEGGTEAFF. CDR3 in DNA: TGTGCCATCAGTGAAGGGGGAACTGAAGCTTTCTTT.